Only a few counts were recorded for the clone carrying this T cell receptor beta chain. Trimming pared 2 bases from V and 7 bases from J, leaving 24 bases between. Germline CDR1 is LGHNA and CDR2 is YNFKEQ. This CDR3 has 18 residues. Once RNA had been extracted, it was reverse transcribed into cDNA to act as the sequencing template. Some clones are missing from TCRdb's copy, which holds only in-frame ones; the method was immunoSEQ multiplex PCR. The sample includes some 150,000 clones, roughly 53% of them seen just once. This specimen comes from a study of CD8+ T cells in alopecia areata. Across the whole study: The drug, oral tofacitinib, was given to treated patients at 5 to 10 mg twice daily.

The rearrangement uses TRBV4-2 and TRBJ1-5; a weak D match, TRBD1 (5 bases). The sequences come from CD4+ T cells sorted from blood, collected at week 0. The source is a human donor with alopecia areata. The chain's CDR3 is CASSQTPVILGRGQPQHF. The CDR3 region has the DNA TGTGCCAGCAGCCAAACCCCCGTGATCCTGGGGCGAGGGCAGCCCCAGCATTTT.